The 27 T cell receptor beta chains listed next were all sequenced from one sample in a study of blood T cell repertoires in COVID-19. Some clones are missing from TCRdb's copy, which holds only in-frame ones; the method was immunoSEQ multiplex PCR. Altogether about 120,000 clones are present, roughly four fifths being singletons, with the ten largest covering about 10%. Sequencing used peripheral blood. These receptors came from a man aged 60 to 75 with acute or convalescent COVID-19.

The chain recombines TRBV28 with TRBJ1-5; D unclear. With 1 base removed from V and 1 base from J, the gap between germline ends came to 11 bases. Germline CDR1 MDHEN, CDR2 SYDVKM. The CDR3 covers 16 residues. The CDR3 reads CASSLYRTLSNQPQHF. Here the CDR3 DNA reads TGTGCCAGCAGTTTATACAGAACCCTAAGCAATCAGCCCCAGCATTTT. Filled out from reference TRBV28 and TRBJ1-5, the complete variable domain reads DVKVTQSSRYLVKRTGEKVFLECVQDMDHENMFWYRQDPGLGLRLIYFSYDVKMKEKGDIPEGYSVSREKKERFSLILESASTNQTSMYLCASSLYRTLSNQPQHFGDGTRLSIL.

This clone occurred once. The gene calls are TRBV2 and TRBJ2-1; TRBD2 might be the D (5 bases). The CDR3 consists of 12 residues. Germline V CDR1 and CDR2: SNHLY, FYNNEI. V dropped 5 bases and J dropped 12 bases, with 14 bases sitting between them. The CDR3 here is CASSYLVGVQFF. In DNA form, the CDR3 reads TGTGCCAGCAGTTATCTCGTCGGGGTGCAGTTCTTC.

The chain uses TRBV9 and TRBJ1-6; D remains ambiguous. The germline gives CDR1 SGDLS, CDR2 YYNGEE. The CDR3 is 14 amino acids. The V end was cut by 1 base, the J end by 7 bases, with 9 bases between. The CDR3, as DNA: TGTGCCAGCAGCGTAAGCGGGTCAAATTCACCCCTCCACTTT. Its translation is CASSVSGSNSPLHF.

The V and J genes are TRBV9 and TRBJ1-5, with D perhaps TRBD1 (5 bases). With 4 bases removed from V and 5 bases from J, the gap between germline ends came to 16 bases. CDR1 is SGDLS, CDR2 YYNGEE, per germline. CDR3 length: 15 amino acids. DNA of the CDR3: TGTGCCAGCAGCCCCGGGGAGGGGTCCCATCAGCCCCAGCATTTT. This encodes CASSPGEGSHQPQHF.

V usage is TRBV18 and J usage is TRBJ2-5; the D gene is possibly TRBD2 (6 bases). The CDR3 has 14 amino acids. Trimming removed 3 bases from V and 1 base from J, with 9 bases in between. CDR1 is KGHSH and CDR2 is LQKENI in the germline V gene. The chain's CDR3 is CASSPLASQETQYF. CDR3 bases: TGTGCCAGCTCACCTCTAGCGTCCCAAGAGACCCAGTACTTC.

The rearrangement links TRBV6-6 to TRBJ2-5; D is perhaps TRBD2 (5 bases). The CDR3 loop spans 14 amino acids. Germline CDR1 and CDR2: MNHNY and SVGAGI (reference sequence). Trimming shortened V by 2 bases and J by 5 bases, and 12 bases separated the two germline ends. The DNA of the CDR3 is TGTGCCAGCAGTTACAGGGAGACGGGGGAGACCCAGTACTTC. This codes for CASSYRETGETQYF.

The sample holds a few counts of this clone. The genes are TRBV10-2 and TRBJ1-4, with 7 bases fitting TRBD1. V dropped 6 bases and J dropped 10; count of bases not matched to a gene: 11. The CDR3 runs 14 residues. Per the germline V gene, CDR1 is WSHSY and CDR2 is SAAADI. The CDR3 protein is CASSPQGIGGKLFF. CDR3 sequence (DNA): TGCGCCAGCAGCCCACAGGGGATCGGGGGAAAACTGTTTTTT.

This chain joins TRBV27 and TRBJ2-3; D is perhaps TRBD2 (6 bases). Trimming removed 3 bases at V and 2 bases at J, with 12 bases between. The CDR3 is 15 residues long. Germline V gene lookup returns CDR1 MNHEY and CDR2 SMNVEV (reference sequence). The CDR3 loop is CASSFRAGPTDTQYF. The DNA of the CDR3 is TGTGCCAGCAGTTTCCGAGCGGGCCCCACAGATACGCAGTATTTT.

The rearrangement links TRBV30 to TRBJ1-4, with 7 bases matching TRBD1. This CDR3 contains 14 residues. The J segment lost 7 bases and the V segment lost 3 bases, leaving 8 bases of the junction unmatched. The germline gives CDR1 GTSNPN, CDR2 SVGIG (reference sequence). The CDR3 protein is CAWSAPSGGEKLFF. The CDR3 nucleotides are TGTGCCTGGAGCGCCCCGTCAGGGGGTGAAAAACTGTTTTTT.

The J gene is TRBJ2-3, the V gene TRBV28; 8 bases map to TRBD2. The CDR3 is 16 amino acids. The ends lost 4 bases at V and 8 bases at J; junction bases unmatched: 14. The germline CDR1 and CDR2 sequences are MDHEN and SYDVKM. In DNA form, the CDR3 reads TGTGCCAGCAGTTCTGGACTAGCAAGGGGTGGTGGTACGCAGTATTTT. It specifies CASSSGLARGGGTQYF. The complete variable domain, with remaining parts taken from reference TRBV28 and TRBJ2-3, reads DVKVTQSSRYLVKRTGEKVFLECVQDMDHENMFWYRQDPGLGLRLIYFSYDVKMKEKGDIPEGYSVSREKKERFSLILESASTNQTSMYLCASSSGLARGGGTQYFGPGTRLTVL.

This clone was observed once. The DNA for the CDR3 is TGTGCCAGCAGCCCCGGACCCACGGGAGGGTATGGCTACACCTTC. Translation gives CASSPGPTGGYGYTF. The genes are TRBV11-1 and TRBJ1-2, with D unresolved. CDR3 size: 15 residues. V was trimmed by 5 bases and J by 5 bases, leaving 18 bases between them. From germline, CDR1 is SGHAT and CDR2 FQDESV (reference sequence).

In its sample, this clone was seen once. V usage is TRBV5-1 and J usage is TRBJ1-1; TRBD1 agrees at 9 bases. With 4 bases clipped from V and 0 bases from J, the junction kept 7 bases outside the gene matches. Germline loops: CDR1 SGHRS, CDR2 YFSETQ. This CDR3 has 16 amino acids. The CDR3 DNA sequence: TGCGCCAGCAGCCCGAGGGGACAGGGCTTGAACACTGAAGCTTTCTTT. Amino acids: CASSPRGQGLNTEAFF.

The rearrangement uses TRBV11-2 and TRBJ1-3, with D perhaps TRBD1 (5 bases). The V end lost 2 bases, the J end lost 3 bases, and 14 bases lay between the germline ends. The CDR3 runs 16 residues. Germline lookup yields CDR1 SGHAT and CDR2 FQNNGV. In DNA form, the CDR3 reads TGTGCCAGCAGCTTATCCGGGGGTCTGATTGGAAACACCATATATTTT. Its translation: CASSLSGGLIGNTIYF.

As concerns this clone: Other DNA sequences from this sample encode an identical CDR3 as well. This chain uses TRBV6-6 with TRBJ1-2; 7 nucleotides match TRBD1. V trimming: 0 bases; J trimming: 5 bases; junction bases outside the gene matches: 6. The germline V gene has CDR1 MNHNY and CDR2 SVGAGI (reference sequence). The CDR3 is 15 amino acids. This chain's CDR3 is CASSYSPGGSYGYTF. The CDR3 coding sequence is TGTGCCAGCAGTTACTCCCCAGGGGGGAGTTATGGCTACACCTTC.

The gene calls are TRBV5-4 and TRBJ1-2, with 11 bases identical to TRBD1. Germline loops: CDR1 SGHNT, CDR2 YYREEE (reference sequence). The CDR3 contains 15 residues. V lost 4 bases and J lost 2; bases outside the gene matches: 4. The CDR3 sequence: CASSMGQGVNYGYTF. DNA of the CDR3: TGTGCCAGCAGCATGGGACAGGGGGTGAACTATGGCTACACCTTC.

V and J are TRBV5-5 and TRBJ1-1, with D hard to call. Between the trimmed V and J ends, which lost 3 bases and 5 bases, there was a span of 11 bases. This CDR3 region has 13 residues. CDR1 is SGHKS, CDR2 YYEKEE, per germline (reference sequence). CDR3 bases: TGTGCCAGCAGCTCCTGGACGGGAACTGAAGCTTTCTTT. As protein: CASSSWTGTEAFF.

In this sample, this clone turned up a few times. The chain carries TRBV2 and TRBJ1-2; a weak D match, TRBD1 (5 bases). Germline-derived CDR1 and CDR2 are SNHLY and FYNNEI. V lost 4 bases, J lost 7 bases, and 13 bases lay in between. CDR3 size: 13 residues. CDR3 region: CASSVRGLGGYTF. The CDR3 DNA follows: TGTGCCAGCAGTGTGCGGGGACTCGGTGGCTACACCTTC.

The chain links TRBV4-1 to TRBJ1-2; TRBD1 aligns across 8 bases. Germline trimming cut 2 bases from V and 4 bases from J; bases unmatched to any gene: 9. The length of the CDR3 is 16 residues. Per the germline V gene, CDR1 is MGHRA and CDR2 is YSYEKL. CDR3 amino acids: CASSQPRTGKGYGYTF. CDR3 sequence (DNA): TGCGCCAGCAGCCAACCCCGGACAGGGAAGGGCTATGGCTACACCTTC.

This clone was detected only a few times. The V and J genes are TRBV10-3 and TRBJ1-5; 10 bases align to TRBD1. Germline CDR1 ENHRY, CDR2 SYGVKD. The junction had 7 bases not matched to a gene; V was cut back by 0 bases and J by 5 bases. This CDR3 spans 17 amino acids. CDR3 sequence: CAISESVPGQGYQPQHF. CDR3 sequence (DNA): TGTGCCATCAGTGAGTCGGTACCGGGACAGGGGTATCAGCCCCAGCATTTT.

The V gene is TRBV30, the J gene TRBJ2-1, with 8 bases aligning to TRBD2. V dropped 2 bases and J dropped 8; count of bases not matched to a gene: 2. Germline CDR1 reads GTSNPN; CDR2 reads SVGIG (reference sequence). The CDR3 consists of 12 residues. CDR3 region: CAWSLTSDEQFF. CDR3 bases: TGTGCCTGGAGTCTGACTAGCGATGAGCAGTTCTTC. The full variable domain, with the rest looked up from reference TRBV30 and TRBJ2-1, is SQTIHQWPATLVQPVGSPLSLECTVEGTSNPNLYWYRQAAGRGLQLLFYSVGIGQISSEVPQNLSASRPQDRQFILSSKKLLLSDSGFYLCAWSLTSDEQFFGPGTRLTVL.

This chain connects TRBV11-2 to TRBJ2-1; no firm D call. V lost 2 bases and J 3 bases, leaving 11 bases between the germline ends. CDR1 SGHAT and CDR2 FQNNGV come from the germline V gene. CDR3 length equals 15 residues. The CDR3 DNA reads TGTGCCAGCAGCTTATTAGGAGCTAGCTACAATGAGCAGTTCTTC. It is translated as CASSLLGASYNEQFF.

The chain couples TRBV3-1 (or the pseudogene TRBV3-2) to TRBJ2-2; no firm D call. Trimming stripped 0 bases from V and 7 bases from J, with 12 bases between. Germline V gene data show CDR1 as LGHDT and CDR2 as YNNKEL (reference sequence). The CDR3 covers 15 residues. The CDR3: CASSQDALRSGELFF. CDR3 sequence (DNA): TGTGCCAGCAGCCAAGATGCCCTTCGGAGCGGGGAGCTGTTTTTT.

This sequence joins TRBV9 and TRBJ1-5; possibly TRBD1 for D (5 bases). Germline V lookup: CDR1 SGDLS, CDR2 YYNGEE. The CDR3 length is 13 residues. Trimming shortened V by 0 bases and J by 11 bases, and 12 bases separated the two germline ends. This CDR3 reads CASSVDPQGAQHF. For the CDR3, the DNA is TGTGCCAGCAGCGTAGACCCTCAAGGGGCCCAGCATTTT.

This clone was detected once. This specimen includes other DNA sequences encoding the same CDR3. The chain carries TRBV5-1 and TRBJ2-2; 7 bases are a match to TRBD2. V shed 0 bases and J 1 base; nucleotides not matched to a gene: 3. This CDR3 region has 16 residues. The germline CDR1 and CDR2 sequences are SGHRS and YFSETQ. CDR3 DNA: TGCGCCAGCAGCTTGGTGGCTAGCGGGAACACCGGGGAGCTGTTTTTT. This encodes CASSLVASGNTGELFF.

The V call is TRBV28, the J call TRBJ2-5, with D tentatively TRBD2 (5 bases). The V end lost 3 bases, the J end lost 9 bases, and 11 bases lay between the germline ends. The CDR3 loop spans 12 amino acids. Germline CDR1 is MDHEN and CDR2 is SYDVKM. CDR3 sequence reads: CASSFLLRAQYF. The CDR3 nucleotides read TGTGCCAGCAGTTTCCTACTGAGGGCCCAGTACTTC. The variable domain in full, with the rest retrieved from reference TRBV28 and TRBJ2-5, is DVKVTQSSRYLVKRTGEKVFLECVQDMDHENMFWYRQDPGLGLRLIYFSYDVKMKEKGDIPEGYSVSREKKERFSLILESASTNQTSMYLCASSFLLRAQYFGPGTRLLVL.

The chain links TRBV4-1 to TRBJ2-5, with D uncertain. In germline, CDR1 is MGHRA, CDR2 YSYEKL. V lost 6 bases and J lost 4, with 12 bases in between. The CDR3 contains 13 residues. CDR3 DNA: TGCGCCAGCAGACTATCCTTAGGAGAGACCCAGTACTTC. Its protein product is CASRLSLGETQYF.

This clone was detected once. Other DNA sequences of this sample code for an identical CDR3. The chain joins TRBV19 to TRBJ1-6, with 7 bases fitting TRBD1. The germline V gene has CDR1 LNHDA and CDR2 SQIVND (reference sequence). The CDR3 is 14 residues long. With 3 bases clipped from V and 10 bases from J, the junction kept 6 bases outside the gene matches. The CDR3 protein is CASSITGEESPLHF. As DNA, the CDR3 is TGTGCCAGTAGTATTACAGGGGAAGAGTCACCCCTCCACTTT.